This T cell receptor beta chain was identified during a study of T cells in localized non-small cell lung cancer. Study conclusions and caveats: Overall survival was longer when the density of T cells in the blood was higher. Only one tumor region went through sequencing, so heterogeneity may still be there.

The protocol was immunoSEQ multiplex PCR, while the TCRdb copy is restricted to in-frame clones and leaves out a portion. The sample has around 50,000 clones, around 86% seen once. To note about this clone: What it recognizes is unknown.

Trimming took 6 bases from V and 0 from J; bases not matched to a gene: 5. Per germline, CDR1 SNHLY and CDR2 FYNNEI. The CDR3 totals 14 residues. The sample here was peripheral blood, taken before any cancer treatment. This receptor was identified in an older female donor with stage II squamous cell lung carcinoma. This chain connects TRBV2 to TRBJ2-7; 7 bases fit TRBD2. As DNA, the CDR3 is TGTGCCAGCAGGGGAAGGGAGGGCTCCTACGAGCAGTACTTC. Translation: CASRGREGSYEQYF. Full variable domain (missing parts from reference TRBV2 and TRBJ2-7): EPEVTQTPSHQVTQMGQEVILRCVPISNHLYFYWYRQILGQKVEFLVSFYNNEISEKSEIFDDQFSVERPDGSNFTLKIRSTKLEDSAMYFCASRGREGSYEQYFGPGTRLTVT.